This T cell receptor beta chain was documented in a study of T cell repertoires in cytomegalovirus infection. Across the study: Shared public TCR beta signatures pointed to both CMV infection and a matching HLA type.

Study-wide results and limits: HLA-C-restricted CMV clonotypes gave the most frequent clonotype in two of eight donors. Of the TCR beta families, the public ones yielded a cumulative frequency that identified carriers of CMV plus the relevant HLA.

Per the germline V gene, CDR1 is SGHVS and CDR2 is FNYEAQ. The CDR3 has 14 residues. Between the trimmed V and J ends, which lost 1 base and 3 bases, there was a span of 9 bases. From the reads, TCRdb called clonotypes with MiXCR, one entry per CDR3 protein. This sample has around 530,000 distinct CDR3 sequences, with about 30% found just once. This clonotype was recorded many times. The antigen is unknown. Material: PBMCs. The V gene is TRBV7-6, the J gene TRBJ2-5; D is perhaps TRBD1 (5 bases). The origin of this receptor is a human donor in good health (CMV status not recorded). Some clones in this sample may be carry-over from other donors' samples. DNA of the CDR3: TGTGCCAGCAGCTTAGGGGGCCAGAAAGAGACCCAGTACTTC. It codes for CASSLGGQKETQYF.